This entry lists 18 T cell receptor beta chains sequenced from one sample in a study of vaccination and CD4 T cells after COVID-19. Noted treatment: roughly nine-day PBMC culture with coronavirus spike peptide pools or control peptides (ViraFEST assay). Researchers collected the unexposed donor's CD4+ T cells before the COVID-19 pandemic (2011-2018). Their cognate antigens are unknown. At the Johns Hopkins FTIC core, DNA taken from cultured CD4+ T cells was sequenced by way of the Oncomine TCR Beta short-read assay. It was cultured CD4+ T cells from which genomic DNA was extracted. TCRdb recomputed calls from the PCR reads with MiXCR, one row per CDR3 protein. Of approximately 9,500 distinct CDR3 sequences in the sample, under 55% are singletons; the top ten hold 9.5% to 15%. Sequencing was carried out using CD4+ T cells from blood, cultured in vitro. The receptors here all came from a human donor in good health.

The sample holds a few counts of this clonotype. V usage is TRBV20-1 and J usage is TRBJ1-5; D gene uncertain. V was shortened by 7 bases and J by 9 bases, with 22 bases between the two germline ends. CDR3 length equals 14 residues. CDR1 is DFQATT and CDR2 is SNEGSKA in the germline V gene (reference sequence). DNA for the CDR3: TGCAGTGGGATAGATGGGCCGGTTGGACGGCCCCAGCATTTT. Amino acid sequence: CSGIDGPVGRPQHF.

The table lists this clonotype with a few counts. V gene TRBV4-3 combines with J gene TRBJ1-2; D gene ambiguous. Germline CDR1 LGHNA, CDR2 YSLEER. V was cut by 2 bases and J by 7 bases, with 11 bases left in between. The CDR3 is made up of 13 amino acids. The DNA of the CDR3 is TGCGCCAGCAGCCAACGACGGGAGGGTGGCTACACCTTC. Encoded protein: CASSQRREGGYTF.

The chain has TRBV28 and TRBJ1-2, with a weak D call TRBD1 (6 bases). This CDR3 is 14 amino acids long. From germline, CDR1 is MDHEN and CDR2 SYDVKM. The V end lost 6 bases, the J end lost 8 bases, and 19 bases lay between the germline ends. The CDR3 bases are TGTGCCAGCAGGGGCGTGGGGGGCGCAGGAGGCTACACCTTC. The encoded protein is CASRGVGGAGGYTF.

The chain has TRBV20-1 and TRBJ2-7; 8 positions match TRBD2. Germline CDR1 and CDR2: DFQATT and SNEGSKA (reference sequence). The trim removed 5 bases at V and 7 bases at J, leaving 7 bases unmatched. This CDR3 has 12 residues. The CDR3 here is CSAGSGSWEQYF. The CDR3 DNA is TGCAGTGCTGGAAGCGGGAGTTGGGAGCAGTACTTC.

CDR3 sequence (DNA): TGCGCCAGCAGCTCGGGACTGTTTGCCTACGAGCAGTACTTC. Its protein is CASSSGLFAYEQYF. The V gene is TRBV5-1, the J gene TRBJ2-7; the D gene is possibly TRBD2 (6 bases). This CDR3 has 14 residues. V was pared by 3 bases and J by 2 bases, with 12 bases between. CDR1 is SGHRS, CDR2 YFSETQ, per germline.

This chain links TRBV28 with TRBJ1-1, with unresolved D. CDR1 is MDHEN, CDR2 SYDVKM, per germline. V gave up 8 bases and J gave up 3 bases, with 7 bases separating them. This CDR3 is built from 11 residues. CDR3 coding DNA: TGTGCCAGCGTAAAGCACACTGAAGCTTTCTTT. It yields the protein CASVKHTEAFF.

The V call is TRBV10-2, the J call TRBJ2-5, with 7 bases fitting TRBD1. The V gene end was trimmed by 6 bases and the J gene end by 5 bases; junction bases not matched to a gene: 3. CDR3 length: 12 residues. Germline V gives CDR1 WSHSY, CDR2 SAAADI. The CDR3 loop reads CASRGGGETQYF. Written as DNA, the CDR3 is TGCGCCAGCAGAGGGGGCGGCGAGACCCAGTACTTC.

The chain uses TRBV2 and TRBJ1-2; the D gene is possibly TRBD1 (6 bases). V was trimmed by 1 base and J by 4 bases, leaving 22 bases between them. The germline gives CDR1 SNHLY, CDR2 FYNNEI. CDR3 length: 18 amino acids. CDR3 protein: CASSEGSGATLNFYGYTF. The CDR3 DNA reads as TGTGCCAGCAGTGAAGGGTCGGGGGCTACACTTAACTTCTATGGCTACACCTTC.

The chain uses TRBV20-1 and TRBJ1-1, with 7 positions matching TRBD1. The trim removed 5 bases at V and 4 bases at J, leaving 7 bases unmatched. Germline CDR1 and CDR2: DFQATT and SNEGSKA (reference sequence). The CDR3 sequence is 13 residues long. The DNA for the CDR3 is TGCAGTGCTCACAGGGACAGATTCACTGAAGCTTTCTTT. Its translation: CSAHRDRFTEAFF.

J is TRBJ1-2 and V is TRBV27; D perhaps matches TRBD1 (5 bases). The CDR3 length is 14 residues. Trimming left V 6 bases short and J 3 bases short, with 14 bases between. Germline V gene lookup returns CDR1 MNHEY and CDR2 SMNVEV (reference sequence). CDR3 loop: CASRFSLGDYGYTF. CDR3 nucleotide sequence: TGTGCCAGCAGATTCAGTTTGGGGGACTATGGCTACACCTTC.

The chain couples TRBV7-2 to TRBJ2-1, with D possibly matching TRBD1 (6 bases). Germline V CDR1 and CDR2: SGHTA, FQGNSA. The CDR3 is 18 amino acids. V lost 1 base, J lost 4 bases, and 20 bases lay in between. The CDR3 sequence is CASSLEAPGVLRYNEQFF. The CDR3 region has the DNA TGTGCCAGCAGCTTAGAGGCCCCAGGGGTATTGAGGTACAATGAGCAGTTCTTC.

The CDR3 is CASSYPLVGRGNEQYF. The CDR3 coding sequence is TGTGCCAGCAGTTACCCTCTGGTCGGGAGGGGGAACGAGCAGTACTTC. J is TRBJ2-7 and V is TRBV6-2 or TRBV6-3; 8 bases are a match to TRBD2. The germline V gene encodes CDR1 MNHEY and CDR2 SVGEGT. The V gene end was trimmed by 2 bases and the J gene end by 5 bases; junction bases not matched to a gene: 11. The CDR3 contains 16 residues.

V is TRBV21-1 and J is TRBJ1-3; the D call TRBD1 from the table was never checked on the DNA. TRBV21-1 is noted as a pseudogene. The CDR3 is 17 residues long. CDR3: CASSKRGGRGSGNTIYF. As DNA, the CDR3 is TGTGCCAGCAGCAAGAGGGGGGGTCGGGGCTCTGGAAACACCATATATTTT.

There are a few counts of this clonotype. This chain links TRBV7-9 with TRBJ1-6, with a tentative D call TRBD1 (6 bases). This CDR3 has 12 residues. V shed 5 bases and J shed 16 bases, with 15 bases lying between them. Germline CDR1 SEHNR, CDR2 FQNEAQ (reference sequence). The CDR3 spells CASSNRDSQLHF. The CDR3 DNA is TGTGCCAGCAGCAACAGGGACTCGCAACTCCACTTT.

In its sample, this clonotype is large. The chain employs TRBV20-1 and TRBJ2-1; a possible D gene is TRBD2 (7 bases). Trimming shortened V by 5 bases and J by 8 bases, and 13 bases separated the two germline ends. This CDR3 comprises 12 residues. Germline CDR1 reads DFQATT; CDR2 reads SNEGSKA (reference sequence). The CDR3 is CSALGGGDEQFF. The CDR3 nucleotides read TGCAGTGCTCTTGGGGGGGGCGATGAGCAGTTCTTC.

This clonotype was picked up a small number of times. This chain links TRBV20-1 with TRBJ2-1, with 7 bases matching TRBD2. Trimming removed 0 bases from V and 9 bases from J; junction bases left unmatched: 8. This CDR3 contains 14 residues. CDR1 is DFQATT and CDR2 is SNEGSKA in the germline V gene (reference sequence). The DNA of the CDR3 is TGCAGTGCTAGAGATCGTAGCGGGTTAGCTGAGCAGTTCTTC. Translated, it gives CSARDRSGLAEQFF.

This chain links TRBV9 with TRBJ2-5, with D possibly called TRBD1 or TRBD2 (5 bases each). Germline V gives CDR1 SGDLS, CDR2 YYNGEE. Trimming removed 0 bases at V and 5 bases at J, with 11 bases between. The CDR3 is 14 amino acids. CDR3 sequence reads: CASSVGVGTETQYF. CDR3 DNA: TGTGCCAGCAGCGTAGGTGTAGGGACGGAGACCCAGTACTTC.

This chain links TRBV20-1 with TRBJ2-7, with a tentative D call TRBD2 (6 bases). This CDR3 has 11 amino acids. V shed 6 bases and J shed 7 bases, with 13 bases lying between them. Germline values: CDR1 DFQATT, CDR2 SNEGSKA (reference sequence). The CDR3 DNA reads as TGCAGTGCCCGCGGGGTTGGAGAGCAGTACTTC. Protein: CSARGVGEQYF.